One sample yielded the 18 T cell receptor beta chains listed below, sequenced in a study of HIV-infected patients and healthy controls. Each CDR3 protein gets one entry after TCRdb re-called the 5' RACE reads with MiXCR. The top ten hold about 24% of the sample, which has roughly 18,000 distinct CDR3 sequences, roughly 15% seen once. The specimen was CD8+ T cells from blood. These receptors were collected from a human donor in good health.

This clonotype appeared once. The V call is TRBV30, the J call TRBJ2-7, with 8 bases matching TRBD2. After removal of 3 bases from V and 4 bases from J, the junction contained 8 bases not matched to a gene. The CDR3 covers 14 residues. From germline, CDR1 is GTSNPN and CDR2 SVGIG (reference sequence). The CDR3 loop reads CAWRWGTREYEQYF. Here the CDR3 DNA reads TGTGCCTGGAGATGGGGGACTAGAGAATACGAGCAGTACTTC. Full variable domain (remainder filled in from reference TRBV30 and TRBJ2-7): SQTIHQWPATLVQPVGSPLSLECTVEGTSNPNLYWYRQAAGRGLQLLFYSVGIGQISSEVPQNLSASRPQDRQFILSSKKLLLSDSGFYLCAWRWGTREYEQYFGPGTRLTVT.

The chain joins TRBV24-1 to TRBJ2-1; 7 bases are a match to TRBD1. Germline V lookup: CDR1 KGHDR, CDR2 SFDVKD. V shed 12 bases and J 6 bases; nucleotides not matched to a gene: 10. The CDR3 totals 13 residues. The CDR3 loop is CACRDRVSNEQFF. DNA of the CDR3: TGTGCCTGCCGGGACAGAGTTTCCAATGAGCAGTTCTTC.

This clonotype was picked up many times. The genes are TRBV6-2 or TRBV6-3 and TRBJ2-3; a possible D gene is TRBD1 (5 bases). This CDR3 has 15 amino acids. Germline CDR1 is MNHEY and CDR2 is SVGEGT. V shed 5 bases and J shed 3 bases, with 15 bases lying between them. CDR3 residues: CASSRWGAETDTQYF. The DNA for the CDR3 is TGTGCCAGCAGTAGGTGGGGCGCTGAAACAGATACGCAGTATTTT.

This clonotype showed up just a few times. V usage is TRBV2 and J usage is TRBJ2-1; D ambiguous. This CDR3 is 10 amino acids long. Germline assignment: CDR1 SNHLY and CDR2 FYNNEI. Trimming took off 3 bases at V and 10 bases at J, with 4 bases between the two ends. The CDR3 loop reads CASSDYEQFF. In DNA, the CDR3 is TGTGCCAGCAGTGACTACGAGCAGTTCTTC.

This chain joins TRBV7-3 and TRBJ1-1; D unclear. Germline values: CDR1 SGHTA, CDR2 FQGTGA. This CDR3 spans 14 amino acids. Trimming left V 2 bases short and J 1 base short, with 8 bases between. Here the CDR3 reads CASSLEAGNTEAFF. The DNA for the CDR3 is TGTGCCAGCAGCTTAGAGGCAGGGAACACTGAAGCTTTCTTT.

At least ten counts were recorded for this clonotype. The rearrangement joins TRBV30 to TRBJ1-1, with D perhaps TRBD1 (5 bases). This CDR3 region has 14 residues. Germline loops: CDR1 GTSNPN, CDR2 SVGIG (reference sequence). Trimming stripped 3 bases from V and 4 bases from J, with 15 bases between. CDR3 sequence: CAWRTGAGSTEAFF. For the CDR3, the DNA is TGTGCCTGGAGAACTGGGGCAGGGAGCACTGAAGCTTTCTTT.

Ten or more counts support this clonotype. This rearrangement joins TRBV7-9 to TRBJ1-2, with no clear D. In germline, CDR1 is SEHNR, CDR2 FQNEAQ (reference sequence). The CDR3 has 15 residues. V was clipped by 5 bases and J by 4 bases, with 17 bases between them. The CDR3 nucleotides are TGTGCCAGCAGCCCCGAAGCAACCCAACTCTATGGCTACACCTTC. This encodes CASSPEATQLYGYTF.

This clonotype was seen more than once but under ten times. The chain recombines TRBV24-1 with TRBJ1-1; D perhaps matches TRBD1 (6 bases). The CDR3 has 14 amino acids. CDR1 KGHDR and CDR2 SFDVKD come from the germline V gene. V gave up 10 bases and J gave up 4 bases, with 18 bases separating them. CDR3 residues: CATRSGDGSTEAFF. The DNA for the CDR3 is TGTGCCACAAGATCAGGGGACGGGAGCACTGAAGCTTTCTTT.

This clonotype was detected many times. V usage is TRBV4-3 and J usage is TRBJ2-3, with unresolved D. Per the germline V gene, CDR1 is LGHNA and CDR2 is YSLEER. CDR3 size: 13 residues. Trimming left V 1 base short and J 6 bases short, with 8 bases between. The CDR3 nucleotides are TGCGCCAGCAGCCAAGGTTCCAGGGATACGCAGTATTTT. It yields the protein CASSQGSRDTQYF.

This clonotype has a count of ten or more. The gene calls are TRBV27 and TRBJ2-1, with D tentatively TRBD2 (5 bases). Trimming pared 0 bases from V and 2 bases from J, leaving 11 bases between. The CDR3 loop spans 16 amino acids. Germline V gives CDR1 MNHEY, CDR2 SMNVEV (reference sequence). The CDR3 coding sequence is TGTGCCAGCAGTTTATCTCCTCTCGGGGCCTACAATGAGCAGTTCTTC. Encoded protein: CASSLSPLGAYNEQFF.

V is TRBV2 and J is TRBJ2-3, with TRBD2 matching over 7 bases. Germline trimming cut 1 base from V and 5 bases from J; bases unmatched to any gene: 9. The germline V gene has CDR1 SNHLY and CDR2 FYNNEI. The CDR3 is 16 amino acids. The CDR3 region has the DNA TGTGCCAGCAGTGAAGACGGCCAGCGGGGCTTAGATACGCAGTATTTT. It specifies CASSEDGQRGLDTQYF.

This clonotype has just a few counts. The V and J genes are TRBV20-1 and TRBJ2-1; the match to TRBD2 covers 11 bases. The germline V gene has CDR1 DFQATT and CDR2 SNEGSKA (reference sequence). J was trimmed by 6 bases and V by 0 bases; bases with no gene match: 4. The length of the CDR3 is 15 residues. CDR3: CSARDTTSGINEQFF. As DNA, the CDR3 is TGCAGTGCTAGAGATACGACTAGCGGGATCAATGAGCAGTTCTTC.

By share, this clonotype counts as medium-sized. The chain employs TRBV24-1 and TRBJ2-1, with TRBD2 matching over 13 bases. Germline lookup yields CDR1 KGHDR and CDR2 SFDVKD. This CDR3 comprises 17 residues. With V trimmed by 3 bases and J by 7 bases, 8 bases remained unmatched. CDR3 coding DNA: TGTGCCACCAGTGATCGGATCGGACTAGCGGGAGTTAATGAGCAGTTCTTC. Translated: CATSDRIGLAGVNEQFF.

In its sample, this clonotype was seen many times. V and J are TRBV5-4 and TRBJ1-1, with TRBD1 as a possible D gene (6 bases). Germline CDR1 is SGHNT and CDR2 is YYREEE (reference sequence). Trimming took off 4 bases at V and 4 bases at J, with 14 bases between the two ends. The CDR3 consists of 14 residues. The CDR3 DNA sequence: TGTGCCAGCAGCCCAGGGGTTTTGCTCACTGAAGCTTTCTTT. Its protein product is CASSPGVLLTEAFF.

This clonotype showed up many times. V usage is TRBV27 and J usage is TRBJ1-5; no clear D. This CDR3 has 13 amino acids. Deletions cut 5 bases from V and 4 bases from J, with 9 bases between. CDR1 and CDR2 from the germline V gene are MNHEY and SMNVEV (reference sequence). CDR3 amino acids: CASSRAGNQPQHF. DNA for the CDR3: TGTGCCAGCAGTAGGGCTGGGAATCAGCCCCAGCATTTT.

This clonotype was observed at least ten times. CDR3 DNA sequence: TGTGCCAGCAGTTTAGTCAACATTCAGTACTTC. Encoded protein: CASSLVNIQYF. This chain connects TRBV28 to TRBJ2-4; D is uncertain. This CDR3 contains 11 residues. The ends were cut back, 2 bases at V and 7 bases at J, with 3 bases in the middle. Germline assignment: CDR1 MDHEN and CDR2 SYDVKM.

By sample fraction, this clonotype is medium-sized. The genes are TRBV27 and TRBJ2-7; 7 bases are a match to TRBD2. The CDR3 is made up of 14 amino acids. After removal of 2 bases from V and 0 bases from J, the junction contained 1 base not matched to a gene. CDR1 and CDR2 (germline): MNHEY, SMNVEV (reference sequence). CDR3 nucleotides: TGTGCCAGCAGTTTAGCGGGGGACTCCTACGAGCAGTACTTC. Amino acids: CASSLAGDSYEQYF.

This clonotype came up a few times. The rearrangement uses TRBV5-6 and TRBJ2-1, with 7 bases aligning to TRBD2. Germline-derived CDR1 and CDR2 are SGHDT and YYEEEE. Germline trimming cut 2 bases from V and 0 bases from J; bases unmatched to any gene: 8. The CDR3 has 17 residues. The CDR3 DNA follows: TGTGCCAGCAGCTTTTGGGCAGCGGGACCCTCCTACAATGAGCAGTTCTTC. Protein: CASSFWAAGPSYNEQFF.